This T cell receptor (beta chain) was recorded in a study of PD-L1 blockade in urothelial cancer. TCRdb's copy holds only in-frame clones and misses some; the assay was immunoSEQ multiplex PCR. The data contain about 51,000 clones, approximately 83% of them singletons. Source: PBMCs, taken around atezolizumab (anti-PD-L1) treatment. This clonotype originated in a man aged 55 to 70 with urothelial cancer.

The CDR3 DNA follows: TGTGCCAGCAGCGCTGCCCTAGCTACCTACAATGAGCAGTTCTTC. The encoded protein is CASSAALATYNEQFF. This chain links TRBV7-3 with TRBJ2-1, with D maybe TRBD2 (5 bases). Germline values: CDR1 SGHTA, CDR2 FQGTGA. The CDR3 has 15 residues. V lost 5 bases and J lost 2, with 13 bases in between.